What follows describes a single T cell receptor (beta chain). Antigen: not known. The CDR3 spans 16 residues. The V and J ends lost 0 bases and 1 base respectively, with 8 bases between them. Germline V lookup: CDR1 SGHRS, CDR2 YFSETQ. This sample was included in a study of cytomegalovirus exposure and HLA in healthy donors. Study-wide context: Genotyping of 400 or so donors showed that 80% to 85% belonged to the Caucasian-associated ancestry cluster.

Broader study findings: Exclusion as indistinguishable affected some V segments, including TRBV6-2 and TRBV6-3.

Vbeta (60) and Jbeta (13) primers were used in the PCR. Method: immunoSEQ multiplex PCR; TCRdb's copy keeps in-frame clones and lacks some. Of approximately 91,000 clones in the sample, under 75% were seen once. The sequenced sample consisted of PBMCs. This sequence originates from a female donor in good health and CMV-seronegative. This sequence joins TRBV5-1 and TRBJ2-6, with a tentative D call TRBD2 (5 bases). CDR3 residues: CASSLAGVSGANVLTF. CDR3 DNA sequence: TGCGCCAGCAGCTTGGCCGGGGTTTCTGGGGCCAACGTCCTGACTTTC.